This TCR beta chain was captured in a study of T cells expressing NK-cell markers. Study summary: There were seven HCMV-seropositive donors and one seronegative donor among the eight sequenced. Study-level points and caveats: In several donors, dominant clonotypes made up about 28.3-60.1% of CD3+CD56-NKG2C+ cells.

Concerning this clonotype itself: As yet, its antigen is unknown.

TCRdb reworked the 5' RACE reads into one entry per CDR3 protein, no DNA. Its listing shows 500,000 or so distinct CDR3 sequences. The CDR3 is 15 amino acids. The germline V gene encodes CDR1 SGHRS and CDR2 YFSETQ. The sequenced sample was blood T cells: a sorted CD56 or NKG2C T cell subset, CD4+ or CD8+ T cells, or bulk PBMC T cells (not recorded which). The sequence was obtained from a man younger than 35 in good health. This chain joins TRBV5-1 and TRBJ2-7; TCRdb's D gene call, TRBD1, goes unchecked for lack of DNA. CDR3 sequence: CASSGWDTSPYEQYF.